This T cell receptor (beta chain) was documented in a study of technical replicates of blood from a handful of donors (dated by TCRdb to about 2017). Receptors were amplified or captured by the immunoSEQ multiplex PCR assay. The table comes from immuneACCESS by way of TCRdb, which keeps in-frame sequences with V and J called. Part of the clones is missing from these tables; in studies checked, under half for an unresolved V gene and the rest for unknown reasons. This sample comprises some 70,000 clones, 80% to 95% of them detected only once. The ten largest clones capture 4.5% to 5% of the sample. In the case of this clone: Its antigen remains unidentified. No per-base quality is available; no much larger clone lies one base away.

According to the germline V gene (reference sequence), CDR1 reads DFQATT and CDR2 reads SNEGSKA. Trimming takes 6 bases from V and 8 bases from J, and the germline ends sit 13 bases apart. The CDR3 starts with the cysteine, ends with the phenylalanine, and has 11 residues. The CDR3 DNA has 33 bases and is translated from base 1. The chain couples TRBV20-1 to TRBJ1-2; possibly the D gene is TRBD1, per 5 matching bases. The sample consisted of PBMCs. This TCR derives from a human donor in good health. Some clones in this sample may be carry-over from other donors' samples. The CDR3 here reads CSAQDGGGYTF. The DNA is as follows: TGCAGTGCCCAGGACGGGGGAGGCTACACCTTC.